The clone carrying this T cell receptor beta chain was picked up many times. Each single cDNA molecule received a unique molecular identifier. TCRdb fed the 5' RACE reads into MiXCR, producing one record per CDR3 protein. The table has 25,000 to 35,000 distinct CDR3 sequences, approximately 5% seen once. This record comes from a study of early T cells in non-severe SARS-CoV-2 infection. Study information: Sequencing of unsorted whole blood was done on bulk RNA, leaving chains unpaired.

The germline V gene encodes CDR1 MDHEN and CDR2 SYDVKM. V was cut by 2 bases and J by 3 bases, with 13 bases left in between. The CDR3 consists of 15 residues. V is TRBV28 and J is TRBJ1-2; D is possibly TRBD1 (6 bases). Sequencing used whole blood. This TCR came from an adult who was a healthcare worker with PCR-confirmed SARS-CoV-2 infection or an uninfected control (not recorded which). The CDR3 sequence is CASSLPQGPYYGYTF. The CDR3 region has the DNA TGTGCCAGCAGTTTACCGCAGGGGCCGTACTATGGCTACACCTTC.